One sample yielded the 9 T cell receptor beta chains listed below, sequenced in a study of diagnostic markers for celiac disease. Using the reads, TCRdb records one entry per CDR3 protein without DNA. In total, the table holds over 650 distinct CDR3 sequences. Sequenced input: either unsorted cells or a sorted T cell fraction (not recorded which). These receptors all stem from a human donor. This table probably holds off-target reads from a library built for another chain.

The rearrangement joins TRBV12-3 or TRBV12-4 to TRBJ1-4; TCRdb designates TRBD1, a call that cannot be tested without DNA. CDR3 length: 15 residues. This CDR3 reads CASSLRTGMGQKLFF.

This clonotype is called medium-sized based on its frequency. The CDR3 spells CASSHPPGLDEQFF. The chain couples TRBV18 to TRBJ2-1. CDR3 length: 14 residues. Germline V CDR1 and CDR2: KGHSH, LQKENI.

This clonotype is labeled hyperexpanded (1% or more) based on frequency. This chain uses TRBV20-1 with TRBJ2-1. Germline values: CDR1 DFQATT, CDR2 SNEGSKA (reference sequence). CDR3 length equals 14 residues. CDR3 amino acids: CSADDLISYNEQFF.

By frequency, this clonotype registers medium-sized. The chain is built from TRBV10-3 and TRBJ2-1. The CDR3 is 11 residues long. Per the germline V gene, CDR1 is ENHRY and CDR2 is SYGVKD. CDR3 protein: CATGSSNEQFF.

This chain connects TRBV5-1 to TRBJ1-2; TCRdb lists TRBD1, though no DNA is available to test this call. The germline V gene encodes CDR1 SGHRS and CDR2 YFSETQ. This CDR3 contains 13 residues. The CDR3 reads CASRGGREDGYTF.

The chain employs TRBV7-2 and TRBJ1-2. There are 15 residues in the CDR3. CDR1 and CDR2 (germline): SGHTA, FQGNSA. The CDR3 sequence is CASSSSRGDNYGYTF.

V gene TRBV5-8 combines with J gene TRBJ2-5; TCRdb designates TRBD2, a call that cannot be tested without DNA. The CDR3 covers 15 residues. Germline values: CDR1 SGHTS, CDR2 YDEGEE. The CDR3 loop reads CASSFRTSGGETQYF.

In terms of frequency, this clonotype is medium-sized. V is TRBV5-1 and J is TRBJ2-5; TCRdb proposes TRBD1, but this gene call is untestable without DNA. This CDR3 has 15 residues. Germline loops: CDR1 SGHRS, CDR2 YFSETQ. The CDR3 protein is CASRPGTTPDETQYF.

Considering frequency, this clonotype is large (0.1 to 1%). The chain couples TRBV20-1 to TRBJ2-1; there is no DNA to check the TCRdb D call of TRBD1. The CDR3 is made up of 13 amino acids. Germline values: CDR1 DFQATT, CDR2 SNEGSKA (reference sequence). The chain's CDR3 is CSGAGDTYNEQFF.